This T cell receptor beta chain appears in the sequencing data of a study of blood T cell repertoires in COVID-19. Study in general: Samples taken during acute and convalescent COVID-19 were collected in the United States, Italy and Spain. The cDNA or gDNA used as material had been derived from T cells, B-cell-depleted T cells, or PBMCs.

Original analysis: Amplification of reference gene primers was used by the study to estimate nucleated cell counts. This table comes from immunoSEQ multiplex PCR, and its TCRdb copy is limited to in-frame clones, with some not included. Clonal size and the V and J genes are those of that table, whereas D and trimming came from the DNA. This sample has roughly 95,000 clones; around 81% occur once, and the top ten carry 3.5% to 5%. The sequence was obtained from a man between 60 and 75 years old with acute or convalescent COVID-19. The specimen sequenced was peripheral blood.

In nucleotides, the CDR3 is TGTGCCAGCAGCTTAGTCGACACCTATGGCTACACCTTC. It specifies CASSLVDTYGYTF. The chain links TRBV7-9 to TRBJ1-2; no clear D gene. The V end was cut by 1 base, the J end by 4 bases, with 7 bases between. The CDR3 consists of 13 residues. Germline CDR1 and CDR2: SEHNR and FQNEAQ (reference sequence).